The TCR beta chain described here comes from a study of neurological immune-mediated disorders. The study, taken as a whole, reports: No link was found between any clinical or MRI feature and the multiple sclerosis repertoire cluster. The most TCR clonal expansion was seen in HTLV-1-associated myelopathy, whereas the least was seen in multiple sclerosis, below the level in healthy controls.

This clonotype came up many times. Its cognate antigen is unknown. Synthesis of cDNA was carried out by template-switch 5'RACE. The reaction used 10-nucleotide random UMIs. TCRdb processed the 5' RACE reads anew with MiXCR; each CDR3 protein has one entry. Here the sample spans 45,000 to 65,000 distinct CDR3 sequences, 4% to 5.5% being singletons. The unsorted libraries originated from 2 million PBMCs kept at -80 C. V was pared by 0 bases and J by 0 bases, with 7 bases of the junction left unmatched. CDR1 and CDR2 (germline): SQVTM, ANQGSEA. The CDR3 spans 16 residues. Input material: PBMCs. This clonotype was obtained from a man in his forties or fifties with multiple sclerosis. The chain couples TRBV29-1 to TRBJ2-7; 8 bases align to TRBD2. CDR3 nucleotides: TGCAGCGTTGAAGAACCCACTAGCGGTGACTCCTACGAGCAGTACTTC. Translating gives CSVEEPTSGDSYEQYF.